The text below deals with one T cell receptor (beta chain). These data belong to a study of OX40 agonist ivuxolimab in advanced cancers. Data came from immunoSEQ multiplex PCR; TCRdb stores just in-frame clones and leaves some out. The data show tens of thousands of clones, 70% to 90% seen once. This CDR3 is built from 13 residues. Germline V gene data show CDR1 as SGHVS and CDR2 as FQNEAQ. Between the trimmed V and J ends, which lost 1 base and 7 bases, there was a span of 8 bases. The chain combines TRBV7-8 with TRBJ2-1; the D gene is possibly TRBD2 (6 bases). The specimen comprised CD4+ or CD8+ T cells sorted from blood, sampled in a trial of the OX40 agonist ivuxolimab. This sequence originates from an adult with an advanced solid tumor such as melanoma, head and neck, liver or kidney cancer. The CDR3 loop reads CASSLGTTNEQFF. CDR3 nucleotides: TGTGCCAGCAGCTTAGGGACTACAAATGAGCAGTTCTTC.